The sequence of this TCR beta chain was determined in a study of blood T cells in healthy people across ages. Alongside a J-beta primer mix, a sample-barcoded 5' primer served in a second PCR lasting about 7 to 11 cycles. TCRdb recomputed calls from the 5' RACE reads with MiXCR, one row per CDR3 protein. The profile shows roughly 680,000 distinct CDR3 sequences, about 51% of them singletons. This CDR3 has 14 residues. Per the germline V gene, CDR1 is SGHTA and CDR2 is FQGTGA. V lost 5 bases and J lost 7; bases outside the gene matches: 7. Peripheral blood from each donor was collected in a volume of roughly 9.2 milliliters.

The sequence was obtained from a woman older than 75 in good health. Sequencing used blood. The chain is built from TRBV7-3 and TRBJ2-4; TRBD2 matches at 8 bases. The CDR3 reads CASSPSRGENIQYF. CDR3 bases: TGTGCCAGCAGCCCCTCGCGGGGGGAGAACATTCAGTACTTC.